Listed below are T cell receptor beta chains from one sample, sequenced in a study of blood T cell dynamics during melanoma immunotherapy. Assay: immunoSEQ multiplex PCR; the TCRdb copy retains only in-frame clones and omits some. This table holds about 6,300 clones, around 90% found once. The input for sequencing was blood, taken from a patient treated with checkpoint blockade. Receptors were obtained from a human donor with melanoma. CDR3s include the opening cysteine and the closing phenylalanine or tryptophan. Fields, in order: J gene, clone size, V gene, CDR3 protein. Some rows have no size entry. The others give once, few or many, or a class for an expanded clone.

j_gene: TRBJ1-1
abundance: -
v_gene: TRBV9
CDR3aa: CASSGTGPISEAFF

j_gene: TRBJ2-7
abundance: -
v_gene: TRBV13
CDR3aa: CASSFGGPGQLEQYF

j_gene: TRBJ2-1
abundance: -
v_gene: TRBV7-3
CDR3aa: CASSLTGGHNEQFF

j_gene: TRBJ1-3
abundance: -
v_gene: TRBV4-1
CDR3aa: CASSQDGGAWGHSSGNTIYF

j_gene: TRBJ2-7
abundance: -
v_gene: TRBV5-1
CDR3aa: CASSRPTGTGLREQYF

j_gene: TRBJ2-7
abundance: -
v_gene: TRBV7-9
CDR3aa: CASSLEDRGEQYF

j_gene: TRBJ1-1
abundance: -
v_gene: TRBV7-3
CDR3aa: CASSVTGLGVTEAFF

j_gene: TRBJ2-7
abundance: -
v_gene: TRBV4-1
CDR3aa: CASSQHRAHEQYF

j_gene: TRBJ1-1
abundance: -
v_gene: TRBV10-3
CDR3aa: CATRRVELFF

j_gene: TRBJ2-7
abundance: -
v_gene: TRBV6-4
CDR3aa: CASPTGGTAYEQYF

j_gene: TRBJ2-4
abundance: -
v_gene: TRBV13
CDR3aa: CATSSRGVAKNIQYF

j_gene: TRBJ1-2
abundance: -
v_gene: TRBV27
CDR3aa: CASGKGQGYRGYTF

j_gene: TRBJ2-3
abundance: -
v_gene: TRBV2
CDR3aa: CASSEGWGTDTQYF

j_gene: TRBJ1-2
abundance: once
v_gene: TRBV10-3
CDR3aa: CATSGSGTSGYTF

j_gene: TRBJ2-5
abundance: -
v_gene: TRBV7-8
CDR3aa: CASSPYTGTSGGKVLKTQYF

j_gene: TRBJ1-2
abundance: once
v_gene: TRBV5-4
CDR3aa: CASSSWTSTRYGYTF

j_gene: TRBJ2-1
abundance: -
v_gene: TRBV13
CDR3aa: CASSLALAGGLETFYNEQFF

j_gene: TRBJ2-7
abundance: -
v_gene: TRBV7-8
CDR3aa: CASSLRFARWAYEQYF

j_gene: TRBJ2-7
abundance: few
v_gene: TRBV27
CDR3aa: CASSLLGGEDEQYF

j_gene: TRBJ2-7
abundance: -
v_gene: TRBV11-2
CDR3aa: CASSLDRGSLYEQYF

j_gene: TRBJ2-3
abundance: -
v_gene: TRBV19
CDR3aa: CASRGEGVFRERQDTQYF

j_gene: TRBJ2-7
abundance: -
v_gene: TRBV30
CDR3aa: CAWSWGSSYEQYF

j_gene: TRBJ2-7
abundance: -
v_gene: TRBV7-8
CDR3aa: CASKGAYEQYF

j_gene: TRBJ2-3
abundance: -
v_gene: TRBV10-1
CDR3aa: CASSEGVRNTQYF

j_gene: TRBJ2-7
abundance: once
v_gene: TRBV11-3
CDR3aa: CASSAGPVGIYEQYF

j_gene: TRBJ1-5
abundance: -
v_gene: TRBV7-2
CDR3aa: CASSLPREKFNQPQHF

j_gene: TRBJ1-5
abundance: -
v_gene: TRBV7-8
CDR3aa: CASSLGAGGAVPQHF

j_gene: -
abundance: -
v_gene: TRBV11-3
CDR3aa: CASSLDPRGHEQYF

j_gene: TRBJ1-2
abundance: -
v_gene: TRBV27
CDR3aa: CASSLGIGYGHTF

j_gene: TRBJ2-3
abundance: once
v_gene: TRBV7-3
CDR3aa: CASSLAGGATDTQYF

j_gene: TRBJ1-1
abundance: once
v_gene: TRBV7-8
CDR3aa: CASSPARENTEAFF

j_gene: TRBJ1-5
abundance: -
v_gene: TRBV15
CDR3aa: CATSRDRDSNQPQHF

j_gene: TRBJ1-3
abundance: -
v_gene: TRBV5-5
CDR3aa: CASSGRAPSSGNTIYF

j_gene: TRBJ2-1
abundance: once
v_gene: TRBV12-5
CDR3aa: CASGLVLGQGSLNYNEQFF

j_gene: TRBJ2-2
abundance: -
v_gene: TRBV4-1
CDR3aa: CASSQAGTGNTGELFF

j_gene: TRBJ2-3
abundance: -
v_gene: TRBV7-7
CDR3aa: CASSPRPSASTDTQYF

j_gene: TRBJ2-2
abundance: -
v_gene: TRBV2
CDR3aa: CASIRTSGGGGELFF

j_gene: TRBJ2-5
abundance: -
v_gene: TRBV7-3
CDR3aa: CASSLSSTETQYF

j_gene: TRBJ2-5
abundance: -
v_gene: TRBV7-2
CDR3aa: CASSPAAGGGRTQYF

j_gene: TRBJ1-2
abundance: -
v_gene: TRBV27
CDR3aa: CASSPGDTVNYGYTF

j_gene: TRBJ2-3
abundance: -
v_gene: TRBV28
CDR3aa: CASMPPGGLAGGPSTDTQYF

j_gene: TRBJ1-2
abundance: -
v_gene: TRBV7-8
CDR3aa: CASSLAGSNGYTF

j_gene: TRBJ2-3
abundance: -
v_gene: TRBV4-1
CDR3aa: CASSPSLGTSTDTQYF